The source of this TCR beta chain is a study of blood T cell repertoires in COVID-19. Across the study: The United States, Italy and Spain were the sources of the acute and convalescent COVID-19 samples. From T cells, B-cell-depleted T cells, or PBMCs came the material, which was cDNA or gDNA.

Trimming took 2 bases from V and 4 from J; bases not matched to a gene: 8. There are 16 residues in the CDR3. Germline V gives CDR1 SGHDT, CDR2 YYEEEE. Generated by immunoSEQ multiplex PCR, the TCRdb table keeps only in-frame clones and is missing some. The sample has hundreds of thousands of clones, 85% seen once. The clonotype comes from a woman aged 18-29 years with acute or convalescent COVID-19. Source material: peripheral blood. The chain employs TRBV5-6 and TRBJ2-5, with 10 nucleotides matching TRBD1. The CDR3: CASSFPGQGWGETQYF. CDR3 DNA: TGTGCCAGCAGCTTTCCGGGACAGGGGTGGGGAGAGACCCAGTACTTC.